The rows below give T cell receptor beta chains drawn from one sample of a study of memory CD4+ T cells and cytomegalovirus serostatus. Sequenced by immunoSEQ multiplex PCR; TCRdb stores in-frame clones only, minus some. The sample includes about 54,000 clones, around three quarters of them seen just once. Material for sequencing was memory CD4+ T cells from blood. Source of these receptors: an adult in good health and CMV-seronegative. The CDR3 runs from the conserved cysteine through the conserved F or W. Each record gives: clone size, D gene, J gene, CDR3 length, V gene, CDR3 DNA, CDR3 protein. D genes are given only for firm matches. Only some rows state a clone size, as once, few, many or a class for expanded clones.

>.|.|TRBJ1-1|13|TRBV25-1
TGTGCCAGCAGTGATGGGTTGAACACTGAAGCTTTCTTT
CASSDGLNTEAFF
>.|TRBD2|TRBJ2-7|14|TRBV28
TGTGCCAGCAGTTTCCCGAGCGGGGACTACGAGCAGTACTTC
CASSFPSGDYEQYF
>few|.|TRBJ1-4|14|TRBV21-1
TGTGCCAGCAGCAAAGAGCGATCTAATGAAAAACTGTTTTTT
CASSKERSNEKLFF
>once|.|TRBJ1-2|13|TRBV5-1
TGCGCCAGCAGCTCGGAGGGGGAACGTGGCTACACCTTC
CASSSEGERGYTF
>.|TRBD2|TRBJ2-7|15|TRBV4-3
TGCGCCAGCAGCCAAGATCGGGCCAGGGAGGGGGAGCAGTACTTC
CASSQDRAREGEQYF
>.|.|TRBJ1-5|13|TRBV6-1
TGTGCCAGCAGAGGACACGGCGGGAACTCCCAGCATTTT
CASRGHGGNSQHF
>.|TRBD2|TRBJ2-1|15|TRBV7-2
TGTGCCAGCAGCTTAGTGGGCGGGAGAAACAATGAGCAGTTCTTC
CASSLVGGRNNEQFF
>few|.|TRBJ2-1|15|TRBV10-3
TGTGCCATCAGGTCCGAGGGGAGGGGGAAAAATGAGCAGTTCTTC
CAIRSEGRGKNEQFF
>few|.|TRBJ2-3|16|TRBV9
TGTGCCAGCAGCGAGTTGGGCAGATCGATCACAGATACGCAGTATTTT
CASSELGRSITDTQYF
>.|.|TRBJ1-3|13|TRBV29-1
TGCAGCGTTGAAGGACAGGCTGGAAACACCATATATTTT
CSVEGQAGNTIYF
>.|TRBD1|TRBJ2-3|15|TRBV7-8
TGTGCCAGCAGCTTAGCTCCGGGACAGGGAAATACGCAGTATTTT
CASSLAPGQGNTQYF
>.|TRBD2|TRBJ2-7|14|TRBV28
TGTGCCAGCAGTCCATCCGGACTAGCGGACGAGCAGTACTTC
CASSPSGLADEQYF